The 20 T cell receptor beta chains below come from one sample, sequenced in a study of T cells in women clearing cervical HPV infection. The method was immunoSEQ multiplex PCR; TCRdb's version includes in-frame clones alone and lacks a portion of them. This repertoire comprises 25,000 to 35,000 clones; its ten largest clones make up approximately 22%. The sample consisted of blood buffy coat. The origin of the receptors is a woman between 18 and 70 years old with a cervical HPV16 infection that either progressed to CIN3+ or cleared (not recorded which).

About this clone itself: The CDR3 extends 3 residues past the end of the read, so its final part is completed from the germline J gene. This chain joins TRBV19 and TRBJ2-3, with D maybe TRBD2 (5 bases). V dropped 7 bases and J dropped 4 bases, with 15 bases sitting between them. Germline lookup yields CDR1 LNHDA and CDR2 SQIVND (reference sequence). The CDR3 has 14 residues. CDR3 DNA, as far as it was read: TGTGCCAGTACTATGAGGGTCGAATCAGATACG. Its protein is CASTMRVESDT. The whole CDR3 reads CASTMRVESDTQYF.

Points on this clone: The read is 3 residues too short to cover the CDR3 end, so that end is filled in from the germline J gene. This chain connects TRBV7-9 to TRBJ1-2; no firm D call. Germline CDR1 is SEHNR and CDR2 is FQNEAQ (reference sequence). This CDR3 has 15 amino acids. This CDR3 is CASSLDGGGYNDYTF. The CDR3 DNA, read in part, is TGTGCCAGCAGCTTAGATGGCGGTGGATACAATGAC.

In regard to this clone: The CDR3 end lies 3 residues beyond the end of the read and is filled in from the germline J gene. V gene TRBV30 combines with J gene TRBJ2-7, with D perhaps matching TRBD1 (5 bases). From germline, CDR1 is GTSNPN and CDR2 SVGIG (reference sequence). The germline V and J ends were trimmed by 3 bases and 2 bases, with 11 bases remaining between them. This CDR3 spans 13 amino acids. CDR3 in amino acids: CAWSTKGAYEQYF. Incomplete CDR3 DNA: TGTGCCTGGAGCACAAAAGGGGCCTACGAG. Using reference TRBV30 and TRBJ2-7 for the parts outside the CDR3, the full variable domain is SQTIHQWPATLVQPVGSPLSLECTVEGTSNPNLYWYRQAAGRGLQLLFYSVGIGQISSEVPQNLSASRPQDRQFILSSKKLLLSDSGFYLCAWSTKGAYEQYFGPGTRLTVT.

With regard to this clone: The read is 3 residues too short to cover the CDR3 end, so that end is filled in from the germline J gene. The gene calls are TRBV11-3 and TRBJ2-1; possibly TRBD1 or TRBD2 for D (7 bases each). The V end lost 5 bases, the J end lost 6 bases, and 17 bases lay between the germline ends. This CDR3 contains 15 residues. From germline, CDR1 is SGHNT and CDR2 YENEEA. The CDR3 protein is CASSPGGGPSNEQFF. The DNA read from the CDR3 is TGTGCCAGCAGCCCAGGGGGAGGGCCATCCAATGAG. The full variable domain, rest sourced from reference TRBV11-3 and TRBJ2-1, is EAGVVQSPRYKIIEKKQPVAFWCNPISGHNTLYWYLQNLGQGPELLIRYENEEAVDDSQLPKDRFSAERLKGVDSTLKIQPAELGDSAVYLCASSPGGGPSNEQFFGPGTRLTVL.

Concerning this clone: From the germline J gene comes the end of the CDR3, since the read stops 3 residues before it. V is TRBV19 and J is TRBJ1-2; no definite D call. The germline V gene encodes CDR1 LNHDA and CDR2 SQIVND (reference sequence). The CDR3 runs to 18 residues. This CDR3 reads CASSLRISSGSPYNDYTF. The DNA read from the CDR3 is TGTGCCAGTAGCCTACGTATCTCTAGCGGGAGCCCCTACAATGAC.

On this clone itself: The read halts 3 residues ahead of the CDR3 end, with the missing end drawn from the germline J gene. The chain has TRBV19 and TRBJ2-3; TRBD2 might be the D (5 bases). CDR3 length equals 15 residues. The V end lost 5 bases, the J end lost 1 base, and 13 bases lay between the germline ends. The V gene's germline CDR1 is LNHDA and CDR2 SQIVND (reference sequence). Partial CDR3 DNA: TGTGCCAGTAGTGCCGAGCGGAGCCGCACAGATACG. This translates into CASSAERSRTDT. The entire CDR3 is CASSAERSRTDTQYF.

In the case of this clone: A read error may produce the germline difference seen at one junction end. The CDR3 goes on 3 residues after the read ends, and that part is filled in from the germline J gene. This chain joins TRBV29-1 and TRBJ2-4, with D possibly TRBD2 on 7 matching bases. The CDR3 covers 13 residues. From germline, CDR1 is SQVTM and CDR2 ANQGSEA. The CDR3 protein is CSVEGGVDYGQYF. The covered CDR3 bases are TGCAGCGTCGAAGGGGGGGTGGACTATGGT.

Of note for this clone: The missing CDR3 end, 3 residues past where the read stops, is filled in from the germline J gene. The V gene is TRBV2, the J gene TRBJ2-1; 7 bases are a match to TRBD2. V lost 8 bases to trimming and J lost 0 bases; unmatched junction nucleotides: 4. The CDR3 is made up of 14 amino acids. Per germline, CDR1 SNHLY and CDR2 FYNNEI. CDR3 DNA, as far as it was read: TGTGCCAGCGTCGGGACTAACTCCTACAATGAG. Its translation is CASVGTNSYNE. The CDR3 reads in full as CASVGTNSYNEQFF.

As to this clone: With the read ending 3 residues before the CDR3 end, the germline J gene is used to fill in that end. The genes are TRBV20-1 and TRBJ1-2; the D gene is possibly TRBD1 (5 bases). The germline gives CDR1 DFQATT, CDR2 SNEGSKA (reference sequence). V dropped 0 bases and J dropped 4 bases, with 12 bases sitting between them. This CDR3 has 14 residues. The CDR3 DNA, read in part, is TGCAGTGCTAGAGATGGAGCAGGGATCTATGGC. Its translation is CSARDGAGIYG. The full CDR3 protein is CSARDGAGIYGYTF.

About this clone itself: The sequence runs out 3 residues before the end of the CDR3; the remainder is reconstructed from the germline J gene. This chain uses TRBV7-3 with TRBJ1-2; maybe TRBD1 (6 bases). The V gene's germline CDR1 is SGHTA and CDR2 FQGTGA. The CDR3 consists of 13 residues. Trimming shortened V by 2 bases and J by 6 bases, and 10 bases separated the two germline ends. The CDR3 bases that were read are TGTGCCAGCAGCTTACAGGGGCGGAATGGC. As protein: CASSLQGRNG. The complete CDR3 reads CASSLQGRNGYTF.

A word on this clone: An end of the junction does not agree with germline; a read error may underlie this. Read sequence stops 3 residues before the CDR3 end, and the germline J gene provides the missing end. The same CDR3 arises from other DNA sequences in this sample as well. This chain joins TRBV20-1 and TRBJ1-3; TRBD1 might be the D (6 bases). From germline, CDR1 is DFQATT and CDR2 SNEGSKA (reference sequence). The CDR3 is 14 residues long. CDR3 DNA, as far as it was read: TGCAGTGCGGTGGTCAGGGGATCTGGAAACACA. Amino acid sequence: CSAVVRGSGNT. The whole CDR3 sequence reads CSAVVRGSGNTIYF.

Comment on this clone: The CDR3 end falls 3 residues outside the read, so it is completed with the germline J gene. The chain employs TRBV7-8 and TRBJ2-7; the D gene is possibly TRBD1 (5 bases). There are 16 residues in the CDR3. Germline CDR1 reads SGHVS; CDR2 reads FQNEAQ. Trimming cost V 4 bases and J 0 bases, with 16 bases left between them. The sequenced CDR3 bases are TGTGCCAGCAGCTCGTTCGTTCAGGGTCTCTCCTACGAG. Translated, it gives CASSSFVQGLSYE. The complete CDR3 protein is CASSSFVQGLSYEQYF.

A word on this clone: The CDR3 extends 3 residues past the end of the read, so its final part is completed from the germline J gene. The chain employs TRBV6-1 and TRBJ2-5; TRBD1 agrees at 7 bases. This CDR3 has 17 amino acids. Germline V gene data show CDR1 as MNHNS and CDR2 as SASEGT. The ends lost 0 bases at V and 0 bases at J; junction bases unmatched: 7. The part of the CDR3 DNA that was read is TGTGCCAGCAGTGAAGCTCCCGTTACAGGGGACCAAGAGACC. It encodes CASSEAPVTGDQET. The complete CDR3 sequence is CASSEAPVTGDQETQYF.

As for this clone: The read ends 3 residues shy of where the CDR3 ends; the end is completed using the germline J gene. The sample has other DNA sequences that encode this CDR3 too. This chain uses TRBV18 with TRBJ1-2; the match to TRBD1 covers 7 bases. Germline V lookup: CDR1 KGHSH, CDR2 LQKENI. The CDR3 spans 13 residues. CDR3 residues: CASSPGQSYDYTF. The CDR3 bases that were read are TGTGCCAGCTCCCCGGGACAGAGTTACGAC.

With regard to this clone: The CDR3 goes on 3 residues after the read ends, and that part is filled in from the germline J gene. The chain couples TRBV7-3 to TRBJ2-3, with 7 bases aligning to TRBD2. Germline loops: CDR1 SGHTA, CDR2 FQGTGA. The CDR3 runs to 16 residues. V shed 5 bases and J 1 base; nucleotides not matched to a gene: 9. The DNA read from the CDR3 is TGTGCCAGCAGCCCCGGAGGTGGGGGGGGCACAGATACG. This encodes CASSPGGGGGTDT. The full CDR3 sequence reads CASSPGGGGGTDTQYF.

CDR3 residues: CASSPLAGKGAYNEQFF. The part of the CDR3 DNA that was read is TGCGCCAGCAGCCCCTTAGCGGGGAAGGGGGCCTACAATGAG. The chain combines TRBV5-1 with TRBJ2-1; TRBD2 matches at 8 bases. The sequenced fragment ends 3 residues before the CDR3 boundary, so the rest is inferred from the germline J gene. The germline CDR1 and CDR2 sequences are SGHRS and YFSETQ. The ends lost 4 bases at V and 2 bases at J; junction bases unmatched: 11. The CDR3 contains 17 residues. The full variable domain, with the rest looked up from reference TRBV5-1 and TRBJ2-1, is KAGVTQTPRYLIKTRGQQVTLSCSPISGHRSVSWYQQTPGQGLQFLFEYFSETQRNKGNFPGRFSGRQFSNSRSEMNVSTLELGDSALYLCASSPLAGKGAYNEQFFGPGTRLTVL.

To note about this clone: The read ends 3 residues shy of where the CDR3 ends; the end is completed using the germline J gene. The chain recombines TRBV19 with TRBJ1-2, with D possibly TRBD1 on 6 matching bases. The CDR3 length is 13 residues. Germline CDR1 reads LNHDA; CDR2 reads SQIVND (reference sequence). The chain's CDR3 is CASRDTLSYDYTF. The CDR3 DNA, read in part, is TGTGCCAGCAGGGACACTTTGTCCTACGAC.

Comment on this clone: The CDR3 is cut off 3 residues early in the read; its end comes from the germline J gene. The V gene is TRBV27, the J gene TRBJ2-7; TRBD2 might be the D (6 bases). The CDR3 consists of 14 residues. V shed 6 bases and J shed 5 bases, with 17 bases lying between them. CDR1 and CDR2 from the germline V gene are MNHEY and SMNVEV (reference sequence). The CDR3 bases that were read are TGTGCCAGCAGAGTTGGGGGGAGGACAAACGAG. Translation gives CASRVGGRTNE. The complete CDR3 protein is CASRVGGRTNEQYF.

On this clone itself: The read ends 3 residues before the CDR3 terminus; that terminus is restored from the germline J gene. The chain links TRBV10-3 to TRBJ2-1, with 8 bases lining up with TRBD2. Germline V gives CDR1 ENHRY, CDR2 SYGVKD. There are 18 residues in the CDR3. After removal of 2 bases from V and 0 bases from J, the junction contained 9 bases not matched to a gene. The CDR3 bases that were read are TGTGCCATCAGTGAGCCCCTAGCGGGCGATAGCTCCTACAATGAG. It translates to CAISEPLAGDSSYNE. The entire CDR3 sequence reads CAISEPLAGDSSYNEQFF.

Regarding this clone: The DNA ends 3 residues before the CDR3 does, and the rest of the CDR3 is filled in from the germline J gene. The chain employs TRBV7-2 and TRBJ1-6; TRBD1 matches 8 bases. Germline CDR1 reads SGHTA; CDR2 reads FQGNSA. The CDR3 contains 15 residues. The CDR3 reads CASSLVDRGDNPLHF. Incomplete CDR3 DNA: TGTGCCAGCAGCTTGGTTGACAGGGGCGATAATCCC.